The 5 T cell receptor beta chains below all came from one sample that was sequenced in a study of blood T cells in healthy people across ages. Primed by a sample-barcoded 5' primer and a J-beta primer mix, a second PCR proceeded for about 7 to 11 cycles. Each CDR3 protein is one row after TCRdb ran MiXCR on the 5' RACE reads. The sample includes roughly 700,000 distinct CDR3 sequences, approximately 31% of them seen just once. Sequences were obtained from blood. The receptor set was obtained from a woman at least 80 years old in good health.

This clonotype has just a few counts. A much larger clone differs by one base, so this may be a read error. This rearrangement joins TRBV6-5 to TRBJ1-1; a possible D gene is TRBD1 (6 bases). The CDR3 runs to 12 residues. CDR1 and CDR2 from the germline V gene are MNHEY and SVGAGI. This chain's CDR3 is CASTGENTGAFF. In nucleotides, the CDR3 is TGTGCCAGCACAGGGGAGAACACTGGAGCTTTCTTT.

The chain uses TRBV5-1 and TRBJ2-2; tentative D call: TRBD1 (5 bases). The CDR3 runs 15 residues. Trimming removed 4 bases at V and 4 bases at J, with 14 bases between. Germline CDR1 reads SGHRS; CDR2 reads YFSETQ. The CDR3 coding sequence is TGCGCCAGCAGCCCTGGAGACAGATTCACCGGGGAGCTGTTTTTT. Encoded protein: CASSPGDRFTGELFF.

This clonotype was seen only a few times. The chain uses TRBV11-2 and TRBJ2-3, with D perhaps assigned TRBD1 or TRBD2 (6 bases each). Germline assignment: CDR1 SGHAT and CDR2 FQNNGV. The length of the CDR3 is 14 residues. V was trimmed by 5 bases and J by 0 bases, leaving 9 bases between them. The CDR3 loop reads CASSEGGSTDTQYF. CDR3 sequence (DNA): TGTGCCAGCAGCGAAGGGGGGAGCACAGATACGCAGTATTTT.

This clonotype was found many times. The chain's CDR3 is CASSPAGGPTDTQYF. The CDR3 DNA follows: TGTGCCAGCAGTCCAGCGGGGGGACCCACAGATACGCAGTATTTT. This chain connects TRBV6-4 to TRBJ2-3, with TRBD2 identical over 9 bases. The CDR3 is 15 residues long. Germline V CDR1 and CDR2: MRHNA, SNTAGT. J gave up 2 bases and V 5 bases, and 5 bases lay outside the gene matches.

In this sample, this clonotype turned up a few times. This chain links TRBV20-1 with TRBJ2-1, with D unclear. The CDR3 has 11 residues. V gave up 6 bases and J gave up 6 bases, with 9 bases separating them. Germline CDR1 reads DFQATT; CDR2 reads SNEGSKA (reference sequence). DNA of the CDR3: TGCAGTGCAAGTTATCTCAATGAGCAGTTCTTC. This sequence encodes CSASYLNEQFF.